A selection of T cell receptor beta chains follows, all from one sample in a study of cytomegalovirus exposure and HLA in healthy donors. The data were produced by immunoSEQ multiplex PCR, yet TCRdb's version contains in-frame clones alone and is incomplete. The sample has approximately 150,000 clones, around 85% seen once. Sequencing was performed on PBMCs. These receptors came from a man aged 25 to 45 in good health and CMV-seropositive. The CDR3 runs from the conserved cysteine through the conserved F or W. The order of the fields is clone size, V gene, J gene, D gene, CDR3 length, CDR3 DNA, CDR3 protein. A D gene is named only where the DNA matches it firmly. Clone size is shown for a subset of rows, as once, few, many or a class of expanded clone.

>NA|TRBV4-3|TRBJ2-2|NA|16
TGCGCCAGCAGCCATGATAGTTGGAGGAACACCGGGGAGCTGTTTTTT
CASSHDSWRNTGELFF
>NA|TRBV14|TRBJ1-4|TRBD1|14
TGTGCCAGCAGCCACTCGACAGGGGGAGGAAAACTGTTTTTT
CASSHSTGGGKLFF
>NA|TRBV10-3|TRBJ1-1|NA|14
TGTGCCATCAGTGAGTACAGAATGAACACTGAAGCTTTCTTT
CAISEYRMNTEAFF
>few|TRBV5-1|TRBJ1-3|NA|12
TGCGCCAGCAGCTTGGACCAGGACACCATATATTTT
CASSLDQDTIYF
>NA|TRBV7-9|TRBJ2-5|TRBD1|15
TGTGCCAGCAGCTTAGGGACAGGGGTCTGGGAGACCCAGTACTTC
CASSLGTGVWETQYF
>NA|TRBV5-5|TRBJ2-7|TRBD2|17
TGTGCCAGCAGCTTGGATTGGTCTAGCGGGGGATTCTACGAGCAGTACTTC
CASSLDWSSGGFYEQYF
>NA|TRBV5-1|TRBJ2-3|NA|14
TGCGCCAGCAAGCCCGATATTGGCACAGATACGCAGTATTTT
CASKPDIGTDTQYF
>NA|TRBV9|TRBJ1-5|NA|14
TGTGCCAGCGGTGCGGGGGGGGCTGGCCAGCCCCAGCATTTT
CASGAGGAGQPQHF
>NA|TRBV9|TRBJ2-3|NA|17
TGTGCCAGCAGCGCAGGGCAGCTTAGCTCTAGCACAGATACGCAGTATTTT
CASSAGQLSSSTDTQYF
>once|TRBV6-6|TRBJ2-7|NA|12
TGTGCCAGCAGTCGCCTAGAGTACGAGCAGTACTTC
CASSRLEYEQYF
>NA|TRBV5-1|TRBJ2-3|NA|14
TGCGCCAGCAGCTTGCTAGGGGTCACAGATACGCAGTATTTT
CASSLLGVTDTQYF
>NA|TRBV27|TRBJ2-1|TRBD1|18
TGTGCCAGCAGTTTACTCTCCCGACAGGGGGTCTCCTACAATGAGCAGTTCTTC
CASSLLSRQGVSYNEQFF
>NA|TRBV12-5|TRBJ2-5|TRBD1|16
TGTGCTAGTGGTTCCTCGGACAGGGCTCCCCAAGAGACCCAGTACTTC
CASGSSDRAPQETQYF
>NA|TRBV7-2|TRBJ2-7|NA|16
TGTGCCAGCAGCTTAGTAGCAGGCGGGACCAACTACGAGCAGTACTTC
CASSLVAGGTNYEQYF
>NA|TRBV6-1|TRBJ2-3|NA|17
TGTGCCAGCAGTGAAGTCTGGCGGGGACCCCCCACAGATACGCAGTATTTT
CASSEVWRGPPTDTQYF
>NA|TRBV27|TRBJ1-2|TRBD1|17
TGTGCCAGCAGTAAAACCCCGGGGACAGGACATAACTATGGCTACACCTTC
CASSKTPGTGHNYGYTF
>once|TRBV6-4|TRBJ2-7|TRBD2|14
TGTGCCAGCGGGGGGCGGGGGGCCTCCTACGAGCAGTACTTC
CASGGRGASYEQYF
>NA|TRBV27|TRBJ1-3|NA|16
TGTGCCAGCAGTTTATCGTTCGGGGGGAATGGAAACACCATATATTTT
CASSLSFGGNGNTIYF
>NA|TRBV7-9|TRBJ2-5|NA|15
TGTGCCAGCACCCTACCGAGGGGGTTCCAAGAGACCCAGTACTTC
CASTLPRGFQETQYF
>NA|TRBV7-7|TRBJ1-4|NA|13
TGTGCTAGCAGCCCAGAGGTCGGGGAAAAACTGTTTTTT
CASSPEVGEKLFF
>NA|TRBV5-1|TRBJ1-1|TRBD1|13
TGCGCCAGCTCGGACAGGGCCAACACTGAAGCTTTCTTT
CASSDRANTEAFF
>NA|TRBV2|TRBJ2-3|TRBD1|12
TGTGCCAGCAGGAAACCGGGACAGGGCGCGTATTTT
CASRKPGQGAYF
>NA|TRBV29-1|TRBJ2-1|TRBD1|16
TGCAGCGTTGAAACGCGACAGGGGGCACTGTACAATGAGCAGTTCTTC
CSVETRQGALYNEQFF
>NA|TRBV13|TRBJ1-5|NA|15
TGTGCCAGCAGCTTAGGCCAGGGCTTCAATCAGCCCCAGCATTTT
CASSLGQGFNQPQHF
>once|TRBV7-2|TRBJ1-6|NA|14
TGTGCCAGCAGCTTAGAAGTGCGGGATTCACCCCTCCACTTT
CASSLEVRDSPLHF
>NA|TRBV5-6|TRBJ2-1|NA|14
TGTGCCAGCAGCTTCTGGCTGGGGGACTATGAGCAGTTCTTC
CASSFWLGDYEQFF
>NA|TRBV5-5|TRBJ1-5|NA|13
TGTGCCAGCAGCTTGGACCTATTCCAGCCCCAGCATTTT
CASSLDLFQPQHF
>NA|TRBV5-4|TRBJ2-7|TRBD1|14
TGTGCCAGCAGCCCCGACAGGGGGCGGTACGAGCAGTACTTC
CASSPDRGRYEQYF
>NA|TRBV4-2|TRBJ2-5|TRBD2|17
TGTGCCAGCAGCCAAGATCAAGGCGGGGGGGCCCAAGAGACCCAGTACTTC
CASSQDQGGGAQETQYF
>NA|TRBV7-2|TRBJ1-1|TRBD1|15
TGTGCCAGCAGCCTTCTAGGACAGGGATTCGGTGAAGCTTTCTTT
CASSLLGQGFGEAFF
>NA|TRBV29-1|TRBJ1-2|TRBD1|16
TGCAGCGTCAAGAGGGGGACAGGGGTTTGTTACTATGGCTACACCTTC
CSVKRGTGVCYYGYTF
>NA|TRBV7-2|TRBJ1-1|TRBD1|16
TGTGCCAGCAGCTTGGCCGGGACAGGGGGTGGTACTGAAGCTTTCTTT
CASSLAGTGGGTEAFF
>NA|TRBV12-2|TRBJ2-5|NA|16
TGTGCAAGTCGCTTAGCGGGCCATGAACCCCAAGAGACCCAGTACTTC
CASRLAGHEPQETQYF
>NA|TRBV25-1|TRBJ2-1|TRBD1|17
TGTGCCAGCAGTGTGGACAGGGGGCGCTTAAGCTACAATGAGCAGTTCTTC
CASSVDRGRLSYNEQFF
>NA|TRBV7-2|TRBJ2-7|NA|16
TGTGCCAGCAGCCCCTACGAGGTAGGGGGATACGACGAGCAGTACTTC
CASSPYEVGGYDEQYF
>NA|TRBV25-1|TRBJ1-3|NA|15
TGTGCCAGCAGTGATTGGAGAGGGCCTGGAAACACCATATATTTT
CASSDWRGPGNTIYF
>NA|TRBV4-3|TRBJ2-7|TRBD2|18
TGCGCCAGCAGCCAAGATGCCCTAGCGGGGGGGCTGGTATACGAGCAGTACTTC
CASSQDALAGGLVYEQYF
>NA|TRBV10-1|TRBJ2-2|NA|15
TGCGCCAGCAGTCCGGGACACTCGAACACCGGGGAGCTGTTTTTT
CASSPGHSNTGELFF
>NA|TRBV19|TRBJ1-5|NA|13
TGTGCCAGTAGTATAGCACTCAATCAGCCCCAGCATTTT
CASSIALNQPQHF
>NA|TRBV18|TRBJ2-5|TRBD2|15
TGTGCCAGCTCACTCAGCGGGGGGGCGTTCGAGACCCAGTACTTC
CASSLSGGAFETQYF
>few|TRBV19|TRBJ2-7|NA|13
TGTGCCAGTAGTGGACCTGACGGGAGAGAGCAGTACTTC
CASSGPDGREQYF
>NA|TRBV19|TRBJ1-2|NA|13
TGTGCCAGTAGTATCGACAGTTCCTATGGCTACACCTTC
CASSIDSSYGYTF
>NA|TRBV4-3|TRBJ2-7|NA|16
TGCGCCAGCAGCGAAGGAGGGGGAACGAGCTCCTACGAGCAGTACTTC
CASSEGGGTSSYEQYF
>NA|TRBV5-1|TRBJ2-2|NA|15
TGCGCCAGCAGCTTGCGGCCCGGGGGCACCGGGGAGCTGTTTTTT
CASSLRPGGTGELFF
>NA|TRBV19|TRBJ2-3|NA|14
TGTGCCAGTACGAGGGGGTTTAGCACAGATACGCAGTATTTT
CASTRGFSTDTQYF
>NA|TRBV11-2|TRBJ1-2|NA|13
TGTGCCAGCAGCTTAGGGGAGACCTATGGCTACACCTTC
CASSLGETYGYTF
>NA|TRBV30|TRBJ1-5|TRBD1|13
TGTGCCTGGAGCGACAGGGGGCAACAGCCCCAGCATTTT
CAWSDRGQQPQHF
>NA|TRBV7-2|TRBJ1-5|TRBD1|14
TGTGCCAGCAGCTTAGTGGACAGGGATCAGCCCCAGCATTTT
CASSLVDRDQPQHF
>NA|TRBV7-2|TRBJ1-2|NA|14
TGTGCCAGCAGCTTAGAATCGACAGGTAGCGGCTACACCTTC
CASSLESTGSGYTF
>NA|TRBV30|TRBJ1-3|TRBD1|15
TGTGCCTGGGGGACAGGGGGCGCCTCTGGAAACACCATATATTTT
CAWGTGGASGNTIYF
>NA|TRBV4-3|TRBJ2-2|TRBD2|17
TGCGCCAGCAGCCAATGGGGACTAGCGGAGAACACCGGGGAGCTGTTTTTT
CASSQWGLAENTGELFF
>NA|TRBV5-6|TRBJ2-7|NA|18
TGTGCCAGCAGCTTCGCTCCCTGGGACATTTTAAGCTCCTACGAGCAGTACTTC
CASSFAPWDILSSYEQYF
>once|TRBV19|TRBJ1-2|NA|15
TGTGCCAGTAGTATAGGCCTACAGGTGGATCGGGGCTACACCTTC
CASSIGLQVDRGYTF
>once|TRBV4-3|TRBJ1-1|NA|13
TGCGCCAGCAGCCAAGTTCCGGGGACTGAAGCTTTCTTT
CASSQVPGTEAFF